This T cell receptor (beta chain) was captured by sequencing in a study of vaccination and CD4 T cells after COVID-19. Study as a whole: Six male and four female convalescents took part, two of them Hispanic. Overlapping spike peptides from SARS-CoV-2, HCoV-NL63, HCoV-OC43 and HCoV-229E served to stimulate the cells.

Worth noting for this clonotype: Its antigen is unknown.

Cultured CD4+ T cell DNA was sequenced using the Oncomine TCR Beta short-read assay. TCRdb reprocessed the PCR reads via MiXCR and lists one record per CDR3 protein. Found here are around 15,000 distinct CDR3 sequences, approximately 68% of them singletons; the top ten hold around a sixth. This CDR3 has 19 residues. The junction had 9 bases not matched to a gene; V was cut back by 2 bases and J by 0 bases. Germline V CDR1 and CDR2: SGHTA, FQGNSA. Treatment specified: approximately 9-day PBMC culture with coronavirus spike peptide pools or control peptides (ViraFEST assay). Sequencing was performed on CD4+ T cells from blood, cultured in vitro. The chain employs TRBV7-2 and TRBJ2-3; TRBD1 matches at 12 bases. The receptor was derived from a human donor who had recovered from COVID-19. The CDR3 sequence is CASSLKGTGGPVSTDTQYF. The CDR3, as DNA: TGTGCCAGCAGCTTAAAAGGGACAGGGGGCCCGGTGAGCACAGATACGCAGTATTTT.